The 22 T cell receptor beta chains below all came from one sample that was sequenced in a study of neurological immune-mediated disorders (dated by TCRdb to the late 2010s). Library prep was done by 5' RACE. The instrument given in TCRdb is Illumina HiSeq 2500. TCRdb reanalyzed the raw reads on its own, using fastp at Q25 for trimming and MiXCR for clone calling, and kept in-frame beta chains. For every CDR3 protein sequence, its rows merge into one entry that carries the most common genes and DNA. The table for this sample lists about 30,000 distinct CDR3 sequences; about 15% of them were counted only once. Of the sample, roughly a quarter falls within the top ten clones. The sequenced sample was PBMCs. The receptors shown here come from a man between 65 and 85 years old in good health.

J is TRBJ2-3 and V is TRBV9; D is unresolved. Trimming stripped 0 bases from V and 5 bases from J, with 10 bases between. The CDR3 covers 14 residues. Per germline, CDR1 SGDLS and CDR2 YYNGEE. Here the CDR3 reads CASSVVGGGDTQYF. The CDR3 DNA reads TGTGCCAGCAGCGTAGTAGGTGGTGGAGATACGCAGTATTTT.

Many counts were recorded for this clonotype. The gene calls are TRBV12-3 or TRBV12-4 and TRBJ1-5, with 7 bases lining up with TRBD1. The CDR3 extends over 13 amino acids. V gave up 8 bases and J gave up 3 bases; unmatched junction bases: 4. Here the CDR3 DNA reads TGTGCCAGCGCCGGGACAGACAATCAGCCCCAGCATTTT. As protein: CASAGTDNQPQHF.

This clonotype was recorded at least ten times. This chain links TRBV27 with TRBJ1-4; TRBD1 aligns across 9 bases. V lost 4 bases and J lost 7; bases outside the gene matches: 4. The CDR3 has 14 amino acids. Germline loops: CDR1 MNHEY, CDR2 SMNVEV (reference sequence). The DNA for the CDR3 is TGTGCCAGCAGTTCTCCGGGACAGGGTGAAAAACTGTTTTTT. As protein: CASSSPGQGEKLFF. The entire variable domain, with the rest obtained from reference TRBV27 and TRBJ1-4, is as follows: EAQVTQNPRYLITVTGKKLTVTCSQNMNHEYMSWYRQDPGLGLRQIYYSMNVEVTDKGDVPEGYKVSRKEKRNFPLILESPSPNQTSLYFCASSSPGQGEKLFFGSGTQLSVL.

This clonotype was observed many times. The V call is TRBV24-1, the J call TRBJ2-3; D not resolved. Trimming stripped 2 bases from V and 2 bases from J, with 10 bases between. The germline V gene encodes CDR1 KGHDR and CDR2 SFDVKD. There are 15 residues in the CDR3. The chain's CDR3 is CATSDSRAPTDTQYF. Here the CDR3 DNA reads TGTGCCACCAGTGATTCAAGGGCCCCCACAGATACGCAGTATTTT.

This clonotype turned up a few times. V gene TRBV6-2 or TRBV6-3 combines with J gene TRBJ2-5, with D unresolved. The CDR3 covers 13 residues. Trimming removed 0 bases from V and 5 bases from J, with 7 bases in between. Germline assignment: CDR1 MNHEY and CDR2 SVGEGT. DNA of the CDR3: TGTGCCAGCAGTTACTCAGCTTTTGAGACCCAGTACTTC. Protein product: CASSYSAFETQYF.

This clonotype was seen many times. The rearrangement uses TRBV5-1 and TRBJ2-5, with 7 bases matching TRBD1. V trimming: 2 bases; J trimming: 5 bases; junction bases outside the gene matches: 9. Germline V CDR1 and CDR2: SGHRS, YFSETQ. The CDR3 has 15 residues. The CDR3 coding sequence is TGCGCCAGCAGCTTTCGTGACAGGGAAGTCGAGACCCAGTACTTC. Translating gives CASSFRDREVETQYF. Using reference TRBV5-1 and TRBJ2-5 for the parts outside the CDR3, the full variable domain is KAGVTQTPRYLIKTRGQQVTLSCSPISGHRSVSWYQQTPGQGLQFLFEYFSETQRNKGNFPGRFSGRQFSNSRSEMNVSTLELGDSALYLCASSFRDREVETQYFGPGTRLLVL.

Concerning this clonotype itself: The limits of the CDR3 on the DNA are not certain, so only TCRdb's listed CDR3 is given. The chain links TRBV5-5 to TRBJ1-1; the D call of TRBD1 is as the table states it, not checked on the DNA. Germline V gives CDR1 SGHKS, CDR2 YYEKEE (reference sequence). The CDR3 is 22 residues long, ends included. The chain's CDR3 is CASSFYICSARWGAGENTEAFF.

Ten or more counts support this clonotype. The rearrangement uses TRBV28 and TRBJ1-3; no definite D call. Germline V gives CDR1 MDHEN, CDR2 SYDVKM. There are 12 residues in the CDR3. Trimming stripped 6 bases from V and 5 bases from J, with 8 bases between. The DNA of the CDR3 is TGTGCCAGCAGACCTTCCAGAAACACCATATATTTT. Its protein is CASRPSRNTIYF.

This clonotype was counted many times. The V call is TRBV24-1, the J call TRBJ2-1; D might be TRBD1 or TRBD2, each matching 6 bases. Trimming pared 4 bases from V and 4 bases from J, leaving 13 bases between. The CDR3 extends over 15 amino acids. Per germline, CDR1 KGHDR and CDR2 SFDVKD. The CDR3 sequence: CATSEGRGPYNEQFF. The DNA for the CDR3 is TGTGCCACCAGTGAAGGACGGGGGCCTTACAATGAGCAGTTCTTC.

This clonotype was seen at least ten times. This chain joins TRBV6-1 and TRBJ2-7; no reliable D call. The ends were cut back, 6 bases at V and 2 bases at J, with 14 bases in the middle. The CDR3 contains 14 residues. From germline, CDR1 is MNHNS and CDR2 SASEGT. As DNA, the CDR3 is TGTGCCAGCAGACCACGCGGCGGCCCCTACGAGCAGTACTTC. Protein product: CASRPRGGPYEQYF.

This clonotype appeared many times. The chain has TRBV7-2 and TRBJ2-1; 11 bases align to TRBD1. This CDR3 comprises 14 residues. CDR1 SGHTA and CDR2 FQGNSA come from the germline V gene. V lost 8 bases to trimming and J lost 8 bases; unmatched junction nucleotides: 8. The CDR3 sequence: CASSRRGQGDEQFF. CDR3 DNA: TGTGCCAGCTCGCGCCGGGGACAGGGGGATGAGCAGTTCTTC.

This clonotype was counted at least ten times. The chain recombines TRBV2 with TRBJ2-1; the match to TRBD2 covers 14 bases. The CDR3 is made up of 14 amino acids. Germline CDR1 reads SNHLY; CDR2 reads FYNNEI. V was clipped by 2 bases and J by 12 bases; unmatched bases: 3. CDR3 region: CASSELGTSGGQFF. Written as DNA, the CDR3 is TGTGCCAGCAGTGAATTGGGGACTAGCGGGGGGCAGTTCTTC.

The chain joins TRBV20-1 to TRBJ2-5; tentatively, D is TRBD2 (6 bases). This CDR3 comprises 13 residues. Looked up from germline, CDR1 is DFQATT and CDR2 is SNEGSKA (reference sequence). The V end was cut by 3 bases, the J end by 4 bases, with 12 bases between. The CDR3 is CSASKAGRETQYF. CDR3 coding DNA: TGCAGTGCTAGTAAGGCGGGGCGAGAGACCCAGTACTTC.

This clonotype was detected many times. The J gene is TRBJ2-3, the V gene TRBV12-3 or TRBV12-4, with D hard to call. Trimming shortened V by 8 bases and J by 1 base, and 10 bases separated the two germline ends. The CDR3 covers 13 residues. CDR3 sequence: CASGDGGTDTQYF. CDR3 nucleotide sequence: TGTGCCAGCGGAGATGGGGGCACAGATACGCAGTATTTT.

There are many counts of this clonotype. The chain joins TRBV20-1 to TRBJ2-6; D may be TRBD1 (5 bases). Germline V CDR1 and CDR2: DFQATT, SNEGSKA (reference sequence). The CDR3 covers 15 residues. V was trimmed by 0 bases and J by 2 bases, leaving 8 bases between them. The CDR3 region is CSARDIRAGANVLTF. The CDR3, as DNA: TGCAGTGCTAGAGATATCAGGGCTGGGGCCAACGTCCTGACTTTC.

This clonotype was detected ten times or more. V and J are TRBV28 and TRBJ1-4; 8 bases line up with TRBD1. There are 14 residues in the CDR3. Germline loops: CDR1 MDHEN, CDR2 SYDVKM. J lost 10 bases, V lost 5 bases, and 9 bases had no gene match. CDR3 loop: CASSASGGAGKLFF. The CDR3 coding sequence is TGTGCCAGCAGTGCCTCAGGGGGCGCGGGAAAACTGTTTTTT.

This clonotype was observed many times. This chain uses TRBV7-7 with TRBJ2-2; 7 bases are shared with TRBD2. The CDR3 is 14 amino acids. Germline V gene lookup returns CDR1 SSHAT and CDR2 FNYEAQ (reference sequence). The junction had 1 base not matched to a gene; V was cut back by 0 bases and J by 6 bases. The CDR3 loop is CASSLASGPGELFF. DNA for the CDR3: TGTGCCAGCAGCTTAGCTAGCGGGCCCGGGGAGCTGTTTTTT.

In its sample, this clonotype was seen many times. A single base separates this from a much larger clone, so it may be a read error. The CDR3 loop is CVSSFRGADGYTF. As DNA, the CDR3 is TGTGTCAGCAGTTTTAGGGGGGCCGATGGCTACACCTTC. The chain recombines TRBV27 with TRBJ1-2; possible D gene TRBD1, 6 bases. CDR1 is MNHEY, CDR2 SMNVEV, per germline (reference sequence). CDR3 length equals 13 residues.

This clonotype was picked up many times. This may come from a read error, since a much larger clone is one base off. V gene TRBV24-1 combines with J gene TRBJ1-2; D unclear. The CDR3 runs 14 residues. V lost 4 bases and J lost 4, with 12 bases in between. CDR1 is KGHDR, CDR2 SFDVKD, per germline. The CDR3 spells CATSDRGLFYGYTF. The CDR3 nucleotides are TGTGCCACCAGTGACCGAGGACTGTTCTATGGCTACACCTTC.

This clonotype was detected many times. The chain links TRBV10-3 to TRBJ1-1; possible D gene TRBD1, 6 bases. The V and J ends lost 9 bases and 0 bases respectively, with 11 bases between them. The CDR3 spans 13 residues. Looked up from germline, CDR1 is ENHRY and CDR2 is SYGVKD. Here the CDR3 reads CAIYRDLNTEAFF. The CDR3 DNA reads TGTGCCATATACAGGGACTTGAACACTGAAGCTTTCTTT.

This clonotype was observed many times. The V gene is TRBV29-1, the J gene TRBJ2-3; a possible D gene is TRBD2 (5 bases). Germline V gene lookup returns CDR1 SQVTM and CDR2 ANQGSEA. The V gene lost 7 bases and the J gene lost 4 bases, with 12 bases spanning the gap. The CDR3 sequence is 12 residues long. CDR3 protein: CSASSGADTQYF. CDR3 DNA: TGCAGCGCTAGCTCAGGCGCAGATACGCAGTATTTT.

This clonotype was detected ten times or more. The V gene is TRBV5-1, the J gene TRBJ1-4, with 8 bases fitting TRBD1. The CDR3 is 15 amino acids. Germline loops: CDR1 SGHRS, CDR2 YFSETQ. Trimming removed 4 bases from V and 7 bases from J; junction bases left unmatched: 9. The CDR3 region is CASSTGTGRVEKLFF. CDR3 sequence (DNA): TGCGCCAGCAGCACCGGGACAGGCAGGGTTGAAAAACTGTTTTTT.